This T cell receptor (beta chain) was identified in a study of blood T cell repertoires in COVID-19. Study background: Samples taken during acute and convalescent COVID-19 were collected in the United States, Italy and Spain. T cells, B-cell-depleted T cells, or PBMCs supplied cDNA or gDNA.

Assay used: immunoSEQ multiplex PCR; TCRdb lists only in-frame clones, some missing. The sample has 70,000 to 85,000 clones, 86% seen once. The V gene end was trimmed by 5 bases and the J gene end by 6 bases; junction bases not matched to a gene: 6. The CDR3 length is 14 residues. The germline V gene encodes CDR1 SGHNT and CDR2 YENEEA. The chain links TRBV11-3 to TRBJ1-1; the match to TRBD1 covers 10 bases. Sequencing input: peripheral blood. This TCR was recovered from a woman at least 80 years old in a cohort sampled during active or convalescent COVID-19. Written as DNA, the CDR3 is TGTGCCAGCAGCCTGGGACAGGGGAAACCTGAAGCTTTCTTT. Translation gives CASSLGQGKPEAFF.